The 18 T cell receptor beta chains in this list originate from one sample, sequenced in a study of T cell clonality in common variable immunodeficiency (dated by TCRdb to about 2015). What the authors observed across the whole study: CVID TCRbeta sequences were reported to have fewer deletions and N-nucleotide insertions and to lack highly modified clones with 13 or more V deletions.

Library creation used the immunoSEQ multiplex PCR assay. Entries here come from immuneACCESS through TCRdb and include only in-frame sequences with V and J called. Some clones fail to appear in such tables; in the studies checked, an unresolved V gene covers under half of the shortfall, and the cause of the remainder is unknown. The sample features tens of thousands of clones, and none is a singleton. The leading ten clones occupy 2% to 2.5% of the sample. The antigens of these receptors remain unknown. Sequenced: peripheral blood mononuclear cells. These receptors were taken from a human donor with common variable immunodeficiency.

This clone was observed many times. The read ends 3 residues shy of where the CDR3 ends; the end is completed using the germline J gene. The chain carries TRBV5-1 and TRBJ2-6, with 9 bases that match TRBD1. CDR1 and CDR2 (germline): SGHRS, YFSETQ. The CDR3 totals 18 residues. Unmatched junction bases numbered 8, after V lost 3 bases and J lost 1 base. The part of the CDR3 DNA that was read is TGCGCCAGCAGCTGGACCGGGACAGGGCTATCTGGGGCCAACGTC. Translating gives CASSWTGTGLSGANV. The CDR3 reads in full as CASSWTGTGLSGANVLTF.

This clone was found a few times. The read ends 3 residues before the CDR3 terminus; that terminus is restored from the germline J gene. The rearrangement links TRBV7-9 to TRBJ2-3; 8 bases agree with TRBD1. Per the germline V gene, CDR1 is SEHNR and CDR2 is FQNEAQ (reference sequence). Trimming cost V 5 bases and J 1 base; bases outside gene matches: 5. The CDR3 is 15 amino acids. CDR3 sequence: CASSGQGARTDTQYF. The covered CDR3 bases are TGTGCCAGCAGCGGACAGGGTGCGCGCACAGATACG.

This clone occurred many times. The read terminates 3 residues before the CDR3 end, so the remaining end is supplied by the germline J gene. The V gene is TRBV5-1, the J gene TRBJ1-4; D is perhaps TRBD1 (5 bases). Germline V gene data show CDR1 as SGHRS and CDR2 as YFSETQ. CDR3 length equals 14 residues. CDR3 DNA, as far as it was read: TGCGCCAGCAGCTTAACGGACAACGGAGGAGAA. Amino acid sequence: CASSLTDNGGE. From start to end, the CDR3 is CASSLTDNGGELFF.

The CDR3 spells CASSLAGGPETQYF. The sequenced part of the CDR3 DNA is TGCGCCAGCAGTCTAGCGGGGGGGCCGGAGACC. The V and J genes are TRBV10-2 and TRBJ2-5; TRBD2 matches at 12 bases. The missing CDR3 end, 3 residues past where the read stops, is filled in from the germline J gene. CDR1 is WSHSY and CDR2 is SAAADI in the germline V gene. This CDR3 has 14 residues. V gave up 5 bases and J gave up 5 bases; unmatched junction bases: 3.

This clone was seen ten or more times. CDR3 DNA (partial): TGTGCCAGCTCAAAACTAGCTGTGTCCTACAATGAG. Its translation: CASSKLAVSYNE. The whole CDR3 sequence reads CASSKLAVSYNEQFF. The V call is TRBV18, the J call TRBJ2-1, with D maybe TRBD2 (6 bases). The observed sequence ends 3 residues before the CDR3 terminus, with the missing tail filled in from the germline J gene. Per germline, CDR1 KGHSH and CDR2 LQKENI. This CDR3 is built from 15 residues. V lost 5 bases and J 1 base, leaving 12 bases between the germline ends.

This clone came up many times. The sequenced fragment ends 3 residues before the CDR3 boundary, so the rest is inferred from the germline J gene. The V gene is TRBV5-1, the J gene TRBJ2-3; the match to TRBD1 covers 7 bases. J was trimmed by 6 bases and V by 4 bases; bases with no gene match: 5. CDR3 length: 13 amino acids. Germline lookup yields CDR1 SGHRS and CDR2 YFSETQ. CDR3 protein: CASSRRGGDTQYF. CDR3 DNA (partial): TGCGCCAGCAGCCGGAGAGGGGGCGATACG.

This clone has at least ten counts. The covered CDR3 bases are TGCGCCAGCAGCTTGCAGACTAGCGGGGGACGGGATACG. As protein: CASSLQTSGGRDT. The whole CDR3 region reads CASSLQTSGGRDTQYF. V usage is TRBV5-1 and J usage is TRBJ2-3; 12 bases align to TRBD2. The CDR3 end is not reached by the read, which stops 3 residues before it; the germline J gene fills it in. Germline trimming cut 1 base from V and 6 bases from J; bases unmatched to any gene: 6. Germline V gene lookup returns CDR1 SGHRS and CDR2 YFSETQ. The CDR3 has 16 amino acids.

This clone was counted ten times or more. The CDR3 end lies 3 residues beyond the end of the read and is filled in from the germline J gene. The V gene is TRBV2, the J gene TRBJ2-7; 7 bases fit TRBD1. With 8 bases clipped from V and 0 bases from J, the junction kept 10 bases outside the gene matches. The CDR3 consists of 15 residues. Per the germline V gene, CDR1 is SNHLY and CDR2 is FYNNEI. This CDR3 is CASRLQGSPSYEQYF. The DNA read from the CDR3 is TGTGCCAGCCGGTTACAGGGGAGTCCCTCCTACGAG.

Relative to its sample, this clone is medium-sized (0.01 to 0.1%). Read data end 3 residues before the CDR3 end; the end is taken from the germline J gene. The chain employs TRBV7-9 and TRBJ1-5, with a tentative D call TRBD1 (5 bases). Trimming pared 5 bases from V and 3 bases from J, leaving 14 bases between. The CDR3 loop spans 15 amino acids. CDR1 and CDR2 from the germline V gene are SEHNR and FQNEAQ (reference sequence). CDR3 sequence reads: CASSAQGGHNQPQHF. The covered CDR3 bases are TGTGCCAGCAGCGCGCAGGGTGGACACAATCAGCCC.

In its sample, this clone was seen many times. Compared with germline, one end of the junction differs, possibly owing to a read error. The read ends 3 residues before the CDR3 terminus; that terminus is restored from the germline J gene. The chain carries TRBV19 and TRBJ1-3; D gene unclear. The CDR3 has 13 residues. Germline V gives CDR1 LNHDA, CDR2 SQIVND (reference sequence). Incomplete CDR3 DNA: TGTGCCAGTAGCATAGTAGCCGGAAACACC. Translated, it gives CASSIVAGNT. The CDR3 as a whole reads CASSIVAGNTIYF.

This clone was recorded many times. The CDR3 reads CSARDLPRGHEQYF. Partial CDR3 DNA: TGCAGTGCTAGAGATTTACCCCGAGGCCACGAG. V usage is TRBV20-1 and J usage is TRBJ2-7, with unresolved D. The read gets to within 3 residues of the CDR3 end, and the germline J gene fills in the rest. V lost 0 bases, J lost 5 bases, and 14 bases lay in between. The CDR3 covers 14 residues. CDR1 is DFQATT, CDR2 SNEGSKA, per germline (reference sequence).

The sample holds many counts of this clone. The read halts 3 residues ahead of the CDR3 end, with the missing end drawn from the germline J gene. J is TRBJ2-5 and V is TRBV5-1; TRBD2 matches at 10 bases. The V segment lost 1 base and the J segment 5 bases; nucleotides outside the gene matches: 11. Germline V CDR1 and CDR2: SGHRS, YFSETQ. This CDR3 contains 17 residues. CDR3 region: CASSLFSSGGAEETQYF. The CDR3 DNA, read in part, is TGCGCCAGCAGCTTGTTTTCGAGCGGGGGGGCGGAGGAGACC.

This clone was detected many times. The CDR3 end is not reached by the read, which stops 3 residues before it; the germline J gene fills it in. The chain employs TRBV7-8 and TRBJ2-2, with 8 bases that match TRBD2. Germline V gene data show CDR1 as SGHVS and CDR2 as FQNEAQ. Germline trimming cut 0 bases from V and 6 bases from J; bases unmatched to any gene: 3. This CDR3 is built from 15 residues. Partial CDR3 DNA: TGTGCCAGCAGCTTAGCCCGGGGGGGGGCCGGGGAG. Its protein product is CASSLARGGAGE. The entire CDR3 protein reads CASSLARGGAGELFF.

This clone has a count of ten or more. The read is 3 residues too short to cover the CDR3 end, so that end is filled in from the germline J gene. The rearrangement joins TRBV18 to TRBJ2-3; 9 nucleotides line up with TRBD2. Trimming cost V 0 bases and J 3 bases; bases outside gene matches: 1. Germline CDR1 reads KGHSH; CDR2 reads LQKENI. The CDR3 is 15 residues long. The DNA read from the CDR3 is TGTGCCAGCTCACCACCTAGCGGGGGAACAGATACG. This gives the protein CASSPPSGGTDT. The whole CDR3 sequence is CASSPPSGGTDTQYF.

About this clone itself: Read sequence stops 3 residues before the CDR3 end, and the germline J gene provides the missing end. The J gene is TRBJ1-6, the V gene TRBV13; D is unresolved. Per germline, CDR1 PRHDT and CDR2 FYEKMQ (reference sequence). This CDR3 region has 13 residues. Trimming took off 3 bases at V and 6 bases at J, with 6 bases between the two ends. The DNA read from the CDR3 is TGTGCCAGCAGCTTGGACTCTAATTCACCC. Encoded protein: CASSLDSNSP. The CDR3, in full, reads CASSLDSNSPLHF.

This clone was seen ten or more times. Read data end 3 residues before the CDR3 end; the end is taken from the germline J gene. This rearrangement joins TRBV15 to TRBJ2-5, with 15 bases identical to TRBD2. V shed 0 bases and J 4 bases; nucleotides not matched to a gene: 6. The CDR3 is made up of 18 amino acids. Germline CDR1 LNHNV, CDR2 YYDKDF (reference sequence). The sequenced CDR3 bases are TGTGCCACCAGCAGAGACCCAGGACTAGCGGGGGGGGGAGAGACC. Encoded protein: CATSRDPGLAGGGET. The whole CDR3 protein is CATSRDPGLAGGGETQYF.

There are many counts of this clone. The part of the CDR3 DNA that was read is TGTGCCAGCAGCTTTGTGGGACTAGCCTACGAG. Translation: CASSFVGLAYE. In full, the CDR3 is CASSFVGLAYEQYF. The chain carries TRBV7-2 and TRBJ2-7; 8 bases are shared with TRBD2. The CDR3 goes on 3 residues after the read ends, and that part is filled in from the germline J gene. V was clipped by 3 bases and J by 2 bases; unmatched bases: 3. Per germline, CDR1 SGHTA and CDR2 FQGNSA. This CDR3 spans 14 amino acids.

Ten or more counts support this clone. Read coverage stops 3 residues before the CDR3 terminus; the germline J gene supplies the remainder. The V and J genes are TRBV7-9 and TRBJ1-2; no definite D call. Trimming shortened V by 1 base and J by 3 bases, and 6 bases separated the two germline ends. This CDR3 spans 13 amino acids. The germline gives CDR1 SEHNR, CDR2 FQNEAQ (reference sequence). CDR3 region: CASSLDEDYGYTF. The sequenced CDR3 bases are TGTGCCAGCAGCTTAGATGAGGACTATGGC.